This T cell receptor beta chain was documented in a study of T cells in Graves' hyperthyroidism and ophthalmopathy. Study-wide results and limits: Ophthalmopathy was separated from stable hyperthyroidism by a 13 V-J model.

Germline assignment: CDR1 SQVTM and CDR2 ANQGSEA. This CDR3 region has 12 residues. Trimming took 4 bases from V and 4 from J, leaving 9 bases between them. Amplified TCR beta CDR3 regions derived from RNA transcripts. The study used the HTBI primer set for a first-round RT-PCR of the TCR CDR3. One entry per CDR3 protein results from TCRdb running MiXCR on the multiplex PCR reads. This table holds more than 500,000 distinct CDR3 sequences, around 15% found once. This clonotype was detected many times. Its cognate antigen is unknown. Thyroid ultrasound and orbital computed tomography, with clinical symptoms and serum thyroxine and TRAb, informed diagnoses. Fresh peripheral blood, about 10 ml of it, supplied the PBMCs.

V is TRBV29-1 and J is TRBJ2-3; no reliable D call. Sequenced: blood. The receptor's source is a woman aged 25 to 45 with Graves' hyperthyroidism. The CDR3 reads CSVGDGPDTQYF. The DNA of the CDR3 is TGCAGCGTTGGAGACGGCCCAGATACGCAGTATTTT.